This T cell receptor (beta chain) was documented in a study of T cells in Graves' hyperthyroidism and ophthalmopathy. Study-wide points: From stable hyperthyroidism, ophthalmopathy was separated by a 13 V-J model.

Investigators excluded patients with uncontrolled infection, other autoimmune disease, pregnancy or lactation. Diagnosis relied on clinical symptoms, serum thyroxine and TRAb, thyroid ultrasound and orbital computed tomography. This clonotype was observed at least ten times. The antigen is not known. Amplification targeted TCR beta CDR3 regions from RNA transcripts. The HTBI primer set was used in a first-round RT-PCR of the TCR CDR3. One entry per CDR3 protein results from TCRdb running MiXCR on the multiplex PCR reads. The table shows about 250,000 distinct CDR3 sequences, with around 26% occurring only once. CDR1 and CDR2 from the germline V gene are SGHVS and FQNEAQ. V trimming: 5 bases; J trimming: 0 bases; junction bases outside the gene matches: 7. The CDR3 is made up of 16 amino acids.

Specimen: blood. The chain joins TRBV7-8 to TRBJ2-1, with 7 bases that match TRBD2. The TCR comes from a middle-aged woman with Graves' ophthalmopathy. CDR3 protein: CASSPTSESSYNEQFF. In nucleotides, the CDR3 is TGTGCCAGCAGCCCCACTAGCGAGAGCTCCTACAATGAGCAGTTCTTC.